These 3 T cell receptor beta chains share one sample of origin, sequenced in a study of T cells in Graves' hyperthyroidism and ophthalmopathy. RNA transcripts served as the template for amplifying TCR beta CDR3 regions. When the TCR CDR3 underwent first-round RT-PCR, the HTBI primer set was used. TCRdb passed the multiplex PCR reads through MiXCR, listing each CDR3 protein once. The repertoire holds hundreds of thousands of distinct CDR3 sequences, with roughly 19% as singletons. Sequencing input: blood. The receptor set was obtained from a man over 45 with Graves' ophthalmopathy.

There are a few counts of this clonotype. The J gene is TRBJ1-2, the V gene TRBV28; the D gene is possibly TRBD1 (5 bases). This CDR3 region has 13 residues. Looked up from germline, CDR1 is MDHEN and CDR2 is SYDVKM. Trimming stripped 3 bases from V and 7 bases from J, with 12 bases between. The CDR3 sequence is CASSFGGRGGYTF. In nucleotides, the CDR3 is TGTGCCAGCAGTTTCGGGGGTCGGGGTGGCTACACCTTC.

This clonotype showed up just a few times. This chain joins TRBV5-1 and TRBJ2-1; no reliable D call. Looked up from germline, CDR1 is SGHRS and CDR2 is YFSETQ. The CDR3 covers 16 residues. Between the trimmed V and J ends, which lost 4 bases and 0 bases, there was a span of 14 bases. The CDR3 DNA follows: TGCGCCAGCAGCCCCGGCCCGACGGGCTCCTACAATGAGCAGTTCTTC. Its protein product is CASSPGPTGSYNEQFF.

This clonotype was seen more than once but under ten times. This sequence joins TRBV6-1 and TRBJ2-1, with 7 bases lining up with TRBD2. The germline gives CDR1 MNHNS, CDR2 SASEGT. CDR3 length: 15 residues. Trimming took 5 bases from V and 0 from J; bases not matched to a gene: 4. The CDR3 loop is CASSSTSSSYNEQFF. The DNA of the CDR3 is TGTGCCAGCAGTTCGACTAGCAGCTCCTACAATGAGCAGTTCTTC.